The next 20 T cell receptor beta chains were all read from a single sample in a study of blood T cell repertoires in COVID-19. TCRdb's copy holds only in-frame clones and misses some; the assay was immunoSEQ multiplex PCR. The sample has some 150,000 clones; more than 75% are singletons. Sequencing was done on a sample of PBMCs or T cells enriched from blood (not recorded which). The source of these receptors is a woman aged 50 to 65 who had recovered from COVID-19.

This clone has a single count. This chain joins TRBV5-1 and TRBJ1-6; 10 bases are a match to TRBD1. The CDR3 consists of 15 residues. CDR1 is SGHRS, CDR2 YFSETQ, per germline. V was pared by 2 bases and J by 7 bases, with 3 bases of the junction left unmatched. The CDR3 DNA sequence: TGCGCCAGCAGCTTTGAGGACAGGGGGAATTCACCCCTCCACTTT. This codes for CASSFEDRGNSPLHF.

CDR3 sequence (DNA): TGCGCCAGCAGCCAAGATCAGTACTATAATTCACCCCTCCACTTT. This encodes CASSQDQYYNSPLHF. The rearrangement joins TRBV4-1 to TRBJ1-6; the D is unclear. Trimming took 0 bases from V and 3 from J, leaving 6 bases between them. CDR3 length: 15 amino acids. CDR1 is MGHRA and CDR2 is YSYEKL in the germline V gene.

The chain has TRBV7-9 and TRBJ1-3; 7 bases match TRBD1. J was trimmed by 4 bases and V by 1 base; bases with no gene match: 1. CDR3 length: 14 amino acids. Germline V gene lookup returns CDR1 SEHNR and CDR2 FQNEAQ (reference sequence). Here the CDR3 reads CASSLGQGGNTIYF. The CDR3 region has the DNA TGTGCCAGCAGCTTAGGACAGGGAGGAAACACCATATATTTT.

The rearrangement joins TRBV11-2 to TRBJ1-4; D may be TRBD1 (5 bases). Germline V lookup: CDR1 SGHAT, CDR2 FQNNGV. The ends were cut back, 3 bases at V and 6 bases at J, with 11 bases in the middle. The CDR3 spans 14 residues. The chain's CDR3 is CASSFSPGDEKLFF. Written as DNA, the CDR3 is TGTGCCAGCAGCTTTAGTCCGGGGGATGAAAAACTGTTTTTT.

V gene TRBV28 combines with J gene TRBJ2-1; 11 bases are a match to TRBD1. The CDR3 is 15 amino acids. The junction had 7 bases not matched to a gene; V was cut back by 6 bases and J by 6 bases. Germline-derived CDR1 and CDR2 are MDHEN and SYDVKM. This chain's CDR3 is CASSRTGTGGNEQFF. DNA of the CDR3: TGTGCCAGCAGCCGAACCGGGACAGGGGGCAATGAGCAGTTCTTC. The full variable domain, completed using reference TRBV28 and TRBJ2-1, is DVKVTQSSRYLVKRTGEKVFLECVQDMDHENMFWYRQDPGLGLRLIYFSYDVKMKEKGDIPEGYSVSREKKERFSLILESASTNQTSMYLCASSRTGTGGNEQFFGPGTRLTVL.

V usage is TRBV5-8 and J usage is TRBJ2-3; 8 bases agree with TRBD1. The CDR3 extends over 16 amino acids. CDR1 and CDR2 (germline): SGHTS, YDEGEE. J was trimmed by 6 bases and V by 3 bases; bases with no gene match: 12. The CDR3 is CASSSGLGTGGDTQYF. CDR3 nucleotides: TGTGCCAGCAGCTCGGGGCTAGGGACAGGCGGCGATACGCAGTATTTT.

V gene TRBV12-3 or TRBV12-4 combines with J gene TRBJ2-1; tentatively, D is TRBD2 (6 bases). V was pared by 10 bases and J by 8 bases, with 15 bases between. This CDR3 is built from 12 residues. CDR3 loop: CATSWRGYEQFF. CDR3 coding DNA: TGTGCCACCTCCTGGAGGGGCTATGAGCAGTTCTTC.

V usage is TRBV6-4 and J usage is TRBJ1-6, with 7 bases identical to TRBD1. Germline CDR1 and CDR2: MRHNA and SNTAGT. The trim removed 4 bases at V and 9 bases at J, leaving 6 bases unmatched. There are 14 residues in the CDR3. CDR3 bases: TGTGCCAGCAGTGCCGGGACAGCAGGTTCACCCCTCCACTTT. Amino acids: CASSAGTAGSPLHF.

The genes are TRBV7-8 and TRBJ2-3, with TRBD1 matching over 9 bases. Unmatched junction bases numbered 11, after V lost 5 bases and J lost 5 bases. The CDR3 totals 16 residues. Looked up from germline, CDR1 is SGHVS and CDR2 is FQNEAQ. The CDR3 region is CASSTRNRGRGDTQYF. The DNA of the CDR3 is TGTGCCAGCAGCACTCGTAACAGGGGGCGAGGAGATACGCAGTATTTT.

The CDR3 region is CASSFYGGADEQFF. As DNA, the CDR3 is TGTGCCAGCAGCTTTTATGGGGGGGCCGATGAGCAGTTCTTC. The V call is TRBV7-2, the J call TRBJ2-1; tentative D call: TRBD2 (7 bases). CDR3 length: 14 residues. Germline-derived CDR1 and CDR2 are SGHTA and FQGNSA. V dropped 3 bases and J dropped 8 bases, with 14 bases sitting between them.

The chain combines TRBV24-1 with TRBJ1-2; D remains unclear. The CDR3 spans 14 residues. The germline V gene has CDR1 KGHDR and CDR2 SFDVKD. The V and J ends lost 4 bases and 2 bases respectively, with 10 bases between them. CDR3: CATSDNTENYGYTF. CDR3 bases: TGTGCCACCAGTGACAACACAGAAAACTATGGCTACACCTTC.

The chain joins TRBV2 to TRBJ2-7; possible D gene TRBD2, 6 bases. V gave up 7 bases and J gave up 0 bases, with 10 bases separating them. The CDR3 loop spans 13 amino acids. Germline CDR1 reads SNHLY; CDR2 reads FYNNEI. The CDR3 loop is CASTREFSYEQYF. DNA of the CDR3: TGTGCCAGCACCCGGGAGTTCTCCTACGAGCAGTACTTC.

CDR3 residues: CASSPGQGARSSTDTQYF. CDR3 in DNA: TGCGCCAGCAGCCCCGGACAGGGGGCTCGATCTAGCACAGATACGCAGTATTTT. The chain recombines TRBV4-1 with TRBJ2-3, with TRBD1 matching over 11 bases. The CDR3 contains 18 residues. Germline V gene sequence: CDR1 MGHRA, CDR2 YSYEKL. V gave up 4 bases and J gave up 0 bases; unmatched junction bases: 9.

The chain recombines TRBV5-4 with TRBJ1-1, with 9 bases fitting TRBD1. The germline gives CDR1 SGHNT, CDR2 YYREEE (reference sequence). The CDR3 covers 15 residues. V was clipped by 2 bases and J by 5 bases; unmatched bases: 7. CDR3 sequence (DNA): TGTGCCAGCAGCTTAAACAGGGGGCTGGGGACTGAAGCTTTCTTT. It is translated as CASSLNRGLGTEAFF.

The V call is TRBV5-4, the J call TRBJ2-1; 9 bases match TRBD1. Losses at the gene ends were 3 bases for V and 6 bases for J; bases not matched to a gene: 7. CDR3 length: 15 residues. CDR1 is SGHNT, CDR2 YYREEE, per germline (reference sequence). The CDR3: CASSYPGQGRNEQFF. The CDR3 DNA reads TGTGCCAGCAGCTACCCGGGACAGGGTCGCAATGAGCAGTTCTTC.

V and J are TRBV28 and TRBJ1-2, with TRBD1 matching 7 bases. This CDR3 comprises 14 residues. Germline CDR1 is MDHEN and CDR2 is SYDVKM. The J segment lost 0 bases and the V segment lost 7 bases, leaving 5 bases of the junction unmatched. CDR3 bases: TGTGCCAGCACGACGAGGGGGCCTAACTATGGCTACACCTTC. Translated, it gives CASTTRGPNYGYTF.

The V and J genes are TRBV5-1 and TRBJ1-2; TRBD1 aligns across 8 bases. This CDR3 has 14 residues. Germline CDR1 is SGHRS and CDR2 is YFSETQ. V was clipped by 4 bases and J by 6 bases; unmatched bases: 8. The CDR3 protein is CASSAVQGVNGYTF. CDR3 nucleotides: TGCGCCAGCAGCGCAGTACAGGGGGTGAATGGCTACACCTTC.

This sequence joins TRBV6-1 and TRBJ1-1; D gene ambiguous. Germline-derived CDR1 and CDR2 are MNHNS and SASEGT. V lost 2 bases and J lost 3, with 13 bases in between. The length of the CDR3 is 15 residues. CDR3 bases: TGTGCCAGCAGTGAACAGGCTCAGATAGACACTGAAGCTTTCTTT. Amino acid sequence: CASSEQAQIDTEAFF.

The chain employs TRBV5-5 and TRBJ2-2; no clear D. Germline-derived CDR1 and CDR2 are SGHKS and YYEKEE (reference sequence). The V gene lost 4 bases and the J gene lost 3 bases, with 16 bases spanning the gap. The CDR3 totals 16 residues. The CDR3 nucleotides are TGTGCCAGCAGCCCCCACCTGAGGCCCGACACCGGGGAGCTGTTTTTT. It encodes CASSPHLRPDTGELFF.

The CDR3 nucleotides are TGTGCCAGCAGCTTCGGGGTAGCGGGGCAGCCCGGGGAGCTGTTTTTT. It codes for CASSFGVAGQPGELFF. The V and J genes are TRBV5-7 and TRBJ2-2, with TRBD2 identical over 8 bases. TRBV5-7 is reported as an ORF; its role is uncertain. The junction had 9 bases not matched to a gene; V was cut back by 2 bases and J by 6 bases. The CDR3 is 16 residues long.